This record looks at one T cell receptor beta chain sequence and its context. As yet, its antigen is unknown. V was trimmed by 1 base and J by 6 bases, leaving 34 bases between them. Germline lookup yields CDR1 SGHTA and CDR2 FQGTGA. The CDR3 is 22 amino acids. This sample is part of a study of T cell responses to AZD1222 COVID-19 vaccine. Study results and limitations: Rises in breadth and depth of Spike-specific TCRs came after two AZD1222 doses.

Method: immunoSEQ multiplex PCR; TCRdb's copy keeps in-frame clones and lacks some. The repertoire holds about 69,000 clones, with over 80% as singletons. The specimen was peripheral blood, collected 28 days after the second AZD1222 dose. The origin of this receptor is an adult who received the AZD1222 COVID-19 vaccine. The chain is built from TRBV7-3 and TRBJ1-5, with TRBD1 as a possible D gene (5 bases). As DNA, the CDR3 is TGTGCCAGCAGCTTAAGAGAGGGCGGGGGGAAGAAGCGGCTTCGTCACATTCAGCCCCAGCATTTT. Residues: CASSLREGGGKKRLRHIQPQHF.